This record covers a single T cell receptor beta chain. The antigen remains undetermined. This CDR3 is 11 amino acids long. Trimming took 5 bases from V and 6 from J, leaving 7 bases between them. The germline V gene has CDR1 MNHEY and CDR2 SVGAGI. This entry comes from a study of OX40 agonist ivuxolimab in advanced cancers. Regarding the study as a whole: No antigen was identified for the clonally expanded peripheral T cells.

Assay: immunoSEQ multiplex PCR; the TCRdb copy retains only in-frame clones and omits some. Here the sample spans about 80,000 clones, about nine tenths being singletons. This specimen was CD4+ or CD8+ T cells sorted from blood, taken in a trial of the OX40 agonist ivuxolimab. The sequence derives from an adult with an advanced solid tumor such as melanoma, head and neck, liver or kidney cancer. The chain joins TRBV6-5 to TRBJ1-2; no firm D call. The CDR3 region is CASSPADGYTF. CDR3 DNA sequence: TGTGCCAGCAGTCCAGCAGATGGCTACACCTTC.